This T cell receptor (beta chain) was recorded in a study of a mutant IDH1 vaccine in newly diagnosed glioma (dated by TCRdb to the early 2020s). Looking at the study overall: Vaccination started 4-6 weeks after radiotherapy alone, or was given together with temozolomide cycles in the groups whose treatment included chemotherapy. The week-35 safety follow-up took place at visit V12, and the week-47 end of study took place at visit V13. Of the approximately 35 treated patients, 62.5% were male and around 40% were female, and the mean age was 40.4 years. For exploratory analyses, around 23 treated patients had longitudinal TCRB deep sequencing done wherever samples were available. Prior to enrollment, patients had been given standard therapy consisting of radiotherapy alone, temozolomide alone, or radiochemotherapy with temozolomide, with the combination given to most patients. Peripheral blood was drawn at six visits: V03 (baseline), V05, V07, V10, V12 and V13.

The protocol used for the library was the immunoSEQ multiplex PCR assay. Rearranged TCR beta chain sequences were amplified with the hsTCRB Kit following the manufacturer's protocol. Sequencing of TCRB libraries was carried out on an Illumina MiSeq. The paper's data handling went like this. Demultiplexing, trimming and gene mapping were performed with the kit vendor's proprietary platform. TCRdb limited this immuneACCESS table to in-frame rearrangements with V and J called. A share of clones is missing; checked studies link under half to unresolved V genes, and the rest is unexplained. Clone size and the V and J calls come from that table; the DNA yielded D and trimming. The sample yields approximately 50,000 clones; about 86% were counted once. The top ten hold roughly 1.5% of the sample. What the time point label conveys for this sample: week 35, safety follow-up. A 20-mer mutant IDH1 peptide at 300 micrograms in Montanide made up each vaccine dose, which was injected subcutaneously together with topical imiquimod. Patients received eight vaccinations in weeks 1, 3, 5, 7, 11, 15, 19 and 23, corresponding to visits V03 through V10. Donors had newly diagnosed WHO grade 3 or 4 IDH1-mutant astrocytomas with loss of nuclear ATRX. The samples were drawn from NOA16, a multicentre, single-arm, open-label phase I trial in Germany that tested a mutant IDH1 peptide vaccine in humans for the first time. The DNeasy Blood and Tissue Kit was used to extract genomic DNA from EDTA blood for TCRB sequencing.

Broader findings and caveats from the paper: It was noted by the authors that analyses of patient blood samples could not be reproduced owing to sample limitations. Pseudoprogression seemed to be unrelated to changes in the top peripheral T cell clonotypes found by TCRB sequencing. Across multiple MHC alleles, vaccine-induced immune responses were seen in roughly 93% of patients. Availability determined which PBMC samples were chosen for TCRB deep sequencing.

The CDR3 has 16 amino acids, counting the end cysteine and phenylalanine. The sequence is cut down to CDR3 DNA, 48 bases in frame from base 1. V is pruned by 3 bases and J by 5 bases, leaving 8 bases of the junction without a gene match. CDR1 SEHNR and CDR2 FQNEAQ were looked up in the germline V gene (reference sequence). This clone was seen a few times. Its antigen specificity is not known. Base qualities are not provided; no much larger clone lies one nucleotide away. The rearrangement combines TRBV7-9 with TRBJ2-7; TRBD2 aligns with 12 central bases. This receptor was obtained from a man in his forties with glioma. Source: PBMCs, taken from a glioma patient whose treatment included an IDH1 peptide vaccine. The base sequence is TGTGCCAGCAGCTTCTCAACTAGCGGGGGGACCCACGAGCAGTACTTC. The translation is CASSFSTSGGTHEQYF.